This T cell receptor (beta chain) stems from a study of human T cells and chemical hapten exposure. The time point here: patch test 1, 2 weeks after DPC sensitization. Treatment in this sample: therapeutic diphenylcyclopropenone sensitization with weekly scalp DPC. Alopecia patients, 18 to 70 years old and DPC-suitable, served as donors. The CDR3 is made up of 18 amino acids. CDR1 and CDR2 (germline): DFQATT, SNEGSKA (reference sequence). V shed 0 bases and J 3 bases; nucleotides not matched to a gene: 12. TCRdb re-called the RACE reads through MiXCR, storing one row per CDR3 protein. Here the sample spans 180,000 or so distinct CDR3 sequences, about a fifth being singletons.

The gene calls are TRBV20-1 and TRBJ2-1; 9 positions match TRBD2. The clonotype was recovered from a woman in her forties or fifties with alopecia areata. Some clones in this sample may be carry-over from other donors' samples. The sequencing used whole blood, collected in connection with sensitization to the hapten diphenylcyclopropenone (DPC). In DNA, the CDR3 is TGCAGTGCTAGAGATCGGGGGGTAGCGGGAGACTTCTACAATGAGCAGTTCTTC. Its protein product is CSARDRGVAGDFYNEQFF.